The clone carrying this TCR beta chain appeared a few times. Its cognate antigen is unknown. The data derive from a study of blood T cells in healthy people across ages. General study results and limits: Older age went with lower TCR beta diversity per million T cells, in a roughly linear way.

A J-beta primer mix and a sample-barcoded 5' primer were used in a second PCR of about 7 to 12 cycles. MiXCR was run by TCRdb on the 5' RACE reads, yielding one entry per CDR3 protein. The sample consists of hundreds of thousands of distinct CDR3 sequences, over 45% of them appearing once. Sequencing was done on a sample of blood. This sequence originates from a man aged 25-45 years in good health.

This CDR3 reads CSARDIKGYTF. The DNA of the CDR3 is TGCAGTGCTAGAGATATAAAAGGCTACACCTTC. The chain uses TRBV20-1 and TRBJ1-2; D not resolved. Germline V gene sequence: CDR1 DFQATT, CDR2 SNEGSKA (reference sequence). Trimming shortened V by 0 bases and J by 8 bases, and 7 bases separated the two germline ends. CDR3 length: 11 residues.